The 10 T cell receptor beta chains presented below share a single source sample, sequenced in a study of T-cell memory formation after mild COVID-19. In TCRdb, the 5' RACE reads were re-called with MiXCR into one record per CDR3 protein. The data hold some 450,000 distinct CDR3 sequences, with 20% observed a single time. The material sequenced was PBMCs or a T cell subset sorted from them (not recorded which). These receptors were taken from an adult woman who had mild COVID-19 (a few samples of this study predate the infection). Cell type and time point are not known.

This clonotype was seen only a few times. The V gene is TRBV12-3 or TRBV12-4, the J gene TRBJ2-1; D gene uncertain. CDR3 length: 16 amino acids. V was shortened by 7 bases and J by 7 bases, with 23 bases between the two germline ends. The CDR3 protein is CASTLGVASLRNEQFF. The CDR3 nucleotides are TGTGCCAGCACCCTGGGTGTGGCCTCACTACGAAATGAGCAGTTCTTC.

V is TRBV14 and J is TRBJ2-1, with D tentatively TRBD1 (5 bases). Trimming removed 5 bases at V and 0 bases at J, with 8 bases between. Germline-derived CDR1 and CDR2 are SGHDN and FVKESK. The length of the CDR3 is 14 residues. This chain's CDR3 is CASSAGISYNEQFF. The CDR3 coding sequence is TGTGCCAGCAGCGCAGGGATCTCCTACAATGAGCAGTTCTTC.

V gene TRBV18 combines with J gene TRBJ1-5; TRBD1 aligns across 8 bases. The CDR3 totals 16 residues. Losses at the gene ends were 5 bases for V and 6 bases for J; bases not matched to a gene: 12. Germline V gives CDR1 KGHSH, CDR2 LQKENI. The CDR3 sequence is CASSSTGGILVQPQHF. The CDR3 bases are TGTGCCAGCTCATCTACAGGGGGGATATTGGTTCAGCCCCAGCATTTT. Combining the CDR3 with reference TRBV18 and TRBJ1-5 gives the whole variable domain NAGVMQNPRHLVRRRGQEARLRCSPMKGHSHVYWYRQLPEEGLKFMVYLQKENIIDESGMPKERFSAEFPKEGPSILRIQQVVRGDSAAYFCASSSTGGILVQPQHFGDGTRLSIL.

The CDR3 DNA sequence: TGCGCCAGCAGCTTGGTAGGGGGGGCCGGGCCGCCTCCTTACGAGCAGTACTTC. This translates into CASSLVGGAGPPPYEQYF. The chain carries TRBV5-1 and TRBJ2-7; D possibly corresponds to TRBD2 (7 bases). The CDR3 totals 18 residues. Germline assignment: CDR1 SGHRS and CDR2 YFSETQ. V shed 0 bases and J shed 4 bases, with 23 bases lying between them.

The CDR3 protein is CASSEDSRTNEKLFF. The CDR3 DNA reads TGTGCCAGCAGTGAGGACAGTCGGACTAATGAAAAACTGTTTTTT. This chain uses TRBV27 with TRBJ1-4; D might be TRBD1 (6 bases). Germline V gene data show CDR1 as MNHEY and CDR2 as SMNVEV (reference sequence). The CDR3 is 15 amino acids. V gave up 5 bases and J gave up 2 bases, with 12 bases separating them.

This clonotype was seen a handful of times. Mismatch with germline at one junction end may stem from a read error. The chain has TRBV30 and TRBJ1-1, with 7 bases identical to TRBD1. CDR1 is GTSNPN and CDR2 is SVGIG in the germline V gene (reference sequence). The CDR3 runs to 13 residues. The chain's CDR3 is CAWARQGVVTGVF. The CDR3 nucleotides are TGTGCCTGGGCAAGACAGGGAGTTGTTACCGGCGTCTTT.

This clonotype showed up just a few times. This chain uses TRBV7-6 with TRBJ2-1; 9 nucleotides line up with TRBD2. The germline V gene has CDR1 SGHVS and CDR2 FNYEAQ. The CDR3 totals 16 residues. Trimming at V came to 6 bases and at J to 9 bases, leaving 15 bases not matched to a gene. The CDR3 nucleotides read TGTGCCAGCAGATTGTGGAGTGGCGGGGGGGCCGGTGAGCAGTTCTTC. Encoded protein: CASRLWSGGGAGEQFF.

This clonotype was counted a few times. The chain links TRBV4-2 to TRBJ2-1, with a tentative D call TRBD1 (5 bases). The CDR3 spans 15 residues. With 4 bases removed from V and 8 bases from J, the gap between germline ends came to 18 bases. Germline assignment: CDR1 LGHNA and CDR2 YNFKEQ. The CDR3 DNA follows: TGTGCCAGCAGCCCCCCTTGGGCAGGGTCCCATGAGCAGTTCTTC. It encodes CASSPPWAGSHEQFF.

Only a few counts were recorded for this clonotype. The J gene is TRBJ2-1, the V gene TRBV4-1; the match to TRBD2 covers 10 bases. The CDR3 covers 17 residues. The V segment lost 0 bases and the J segment 7 bases; nucleotides outside the gene matches: 9. Germline assignment: CDR1 MGHRA and CDR2 YSYEKL. CDR3 residues: CASSQDPRTSGLNEQFF. The CDR3 DNA sequence: TGCGCCAGCAGCCAAGATCCCCGGACTAGCGGCTTAAATGAGCAGTTCTTC.

The chain links TRBV4-1 to TRBJ1-1; D is unresolved. The germline V gene has CDR1 MGHRA and CDR2 YSYEKL. The CDR3 is made up of 12 amino acids. V lost 1 base, J lost 10 bases, and 10 bases lay in between. The CDR3 loop reads CASSQVGGRAFF. The CDR3 DNA reads as TGCGCCAGCAGCCAAGTCGGAGGAAGAGCTTTCTTT.